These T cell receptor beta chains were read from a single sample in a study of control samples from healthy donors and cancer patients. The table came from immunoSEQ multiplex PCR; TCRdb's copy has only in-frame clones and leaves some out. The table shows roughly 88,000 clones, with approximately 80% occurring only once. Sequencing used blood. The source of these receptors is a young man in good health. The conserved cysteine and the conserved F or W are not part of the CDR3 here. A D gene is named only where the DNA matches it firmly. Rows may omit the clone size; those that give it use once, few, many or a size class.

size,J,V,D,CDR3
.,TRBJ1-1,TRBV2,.,ASSGGGNTEAF
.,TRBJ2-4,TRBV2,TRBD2,ASSPGLGDWVQY
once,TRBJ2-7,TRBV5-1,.,ASSLGGSSYEQY
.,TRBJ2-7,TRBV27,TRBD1,ASSLVPDRGYEQY
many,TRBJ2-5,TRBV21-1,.,ASSKEETQY
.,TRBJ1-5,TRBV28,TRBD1,ASSSTTGVNQPQH
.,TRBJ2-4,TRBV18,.,ASSPDRIAKNIQY
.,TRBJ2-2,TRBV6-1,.,ASSDTGTGNTGELF
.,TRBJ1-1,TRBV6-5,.,ASKNRLNTEAF
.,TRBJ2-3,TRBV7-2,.,ASSLYAVGADTQY
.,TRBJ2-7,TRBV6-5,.,ASSDRNLYEQY
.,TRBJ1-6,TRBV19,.,ASSKEQRIPYNSPLH
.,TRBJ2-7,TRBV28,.,ATAVSGSGASI
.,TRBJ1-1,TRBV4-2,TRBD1,ASSLQGGGTEAF
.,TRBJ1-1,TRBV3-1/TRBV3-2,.,ASSQGNEGNTEAF
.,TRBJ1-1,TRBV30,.,AWSVSLNTEAF
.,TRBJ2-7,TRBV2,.,ASSGLLSYEQY
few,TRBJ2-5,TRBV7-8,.,ASSLEKGRQTQY
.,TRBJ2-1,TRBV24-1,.,ATSSSSSYNEQF
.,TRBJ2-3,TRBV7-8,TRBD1,ASSPRGQKSDTQY